The clone carrying this T cell receptor beta chain was counted a few times. The antigen is unknown. CDR3 size: 16 residues. The germline V gene has CDR1 LNHDA and CDR2 SQIVND (reference sequence). The ends were cut back, 4 bases at V and 0 bases at J, with 13 bases in the middle. This entry comes from a study of T-cell memory formation after mild COVID-19. Notes on the study in general: Mainly CM and EM harbored the contracting CD4+ clones; mainly EMRA harbored the CD8+ ones. From day 15 to 85, contracting clones were balanced between CD4 and CD8, whereas later expanders leaned toward CD4+.

TCR alpha and TCR beta cDNA libraries with sample barcodes and UMIs came from 5'RACE using constant-segment primers. TCRdb analysed the 5' RACE reads with MiXCR anew, one entry per CDR3 protein. Of under 550,000 distinct CDR3 sequences listed, roughly 18% are singletons. The sequenced sample was PBMCs or a T cell subset sorted from them (not recorded which). The chain carries TRBV19 and TRBJ1-5; D is ambiguous. This clonotype originated in a man between 18 and 29 years old who had mild COVID-19 (a few samples of this study predate the infection). Cell type and time point are not known. CDR3 in amino acids: CASSTPMEFSNQPQHF. Written as DNA, the CDR3 is TGTGCCAGTAGTACCCCAATGGAGTTTAGCAATCAGCCCCAGCATTTT.